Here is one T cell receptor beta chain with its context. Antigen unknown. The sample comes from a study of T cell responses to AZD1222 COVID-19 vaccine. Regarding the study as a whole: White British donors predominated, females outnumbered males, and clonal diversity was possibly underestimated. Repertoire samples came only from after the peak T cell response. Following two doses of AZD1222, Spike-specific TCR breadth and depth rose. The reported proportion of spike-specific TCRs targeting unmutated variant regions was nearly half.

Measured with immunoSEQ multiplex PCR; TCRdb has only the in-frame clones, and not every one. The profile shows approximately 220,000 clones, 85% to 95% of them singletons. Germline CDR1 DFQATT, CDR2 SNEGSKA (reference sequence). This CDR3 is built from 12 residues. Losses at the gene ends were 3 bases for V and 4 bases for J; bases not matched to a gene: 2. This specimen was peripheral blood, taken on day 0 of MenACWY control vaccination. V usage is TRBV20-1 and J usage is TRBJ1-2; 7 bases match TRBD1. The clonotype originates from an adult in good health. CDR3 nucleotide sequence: TGCAGTGCTAGTACAGGGGCCTATGGCTACACCTTC. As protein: CSASTGAYGYTF.